Below are 16 T cell receptor beta chains sequenced from a single sample in a study of glioma-infiltrating T cells. Amplification of TCR alpha and beta CDR3 regions from RNA used iRepertoire nested multiplex PCR. TCRdb reprocessed the multiplex PCR reads via MiXCR and lists one record per CDR3 protein. The data hold fewer than 250,000 distinct CDR3 sequences, with over 30% observed a single time. The sample was glioma tissue, nonneoplastic brain tissue, or PBMCs (not recorded which). The receptors shown here come from a human donor with low-grade glioma or glioblastoma, undergoing nonglioma brain surgery, or in good health (not recorded which).

The sample holds many counts of this clonotype. The V call is TRBV5-1, the J call TRBJ2-1, with 10 bases lining up with TRBD2. V was clipped by 0 bases and J by 6 bases; unmatched bases: 3. The CDR3 sequence is 15 residues long. Germline V gene sequence: CDR1 SGHRS, CDR2 YFSETQ. As DNA, the CDR3 is TGCGCCAGCAGCTTGGTAGCGGGAGGAACCAATGAGCAGTTCTTC. This gives the protein CASSLVAGGTNEQFF. Using reference TRBV5-1 and TRBJ2-1 for the parts outside the CDR3, the full variable domain is KAGVTQTPRYLIKTRGQQVTLSCSPISGHRSVSWYQQTPGQGLQFLFEYFSETQRNKGNFPGRFSGRQFSNSRSEMNVSTLELGDSALYLCASSLVAGGTNEQFFGPGTRLTVL.

This clonotype was picked up many times. The chain couples TRBV6-6 to TRBJ2-7, with 13 bases aligning to TRBD2. With V trimmed by 2 bases and J by 7 bases, 11 bases remained unmatched. This CDR3 comprises 17 residues. Germline assignment: CDR1 MNHNY and CDR2 SVGAGI (reference sequence). The CDR3 DNA sequence: TGTGCCAGCAGTTACACGACTAGCGGGAGGTTATTTGGAGAGCAGTACTTC. Amino acid sequence: CASSYTTSGRLFGEQYF.

This chain links TRBV27 with TRBJ2-1; TRBD2 aligns across 7 bases. The trim removed 0 bases at V and 8 bases at J, leaving 7 bases unmatched. Germline values: CDR1 MNHEY, CDR2 SMNVEV (reference sequence). The CDR3 extends over 15 amino acids. The DNA for the CDR3 is TGTGCCAGCAGTTTATCCCCAGGTAGCGGGTATGAGCAGTTCTTC. Its translation: CASSLSPGSGYEQFF.

The sample holds many counts of this clonotype. The chain employs TRBV19 and TRBJ2-1; D is ambiguous. The CDR3 runs 12 residues. The V gene lost 4 bases and the J gene lost 7 bases, with 8 bases spanning the gap. Germline values: CDR1 LNHDA, CDR2 SQIVND (reference sequence). DNA for the CDR3: TGTGCCAGTAGTACCGCTCCGAATGAGCAGTTCTTC. It encodes CASSTAPNEQFF. Supplemented by reference TRBV19 and TRBJ2-1, the full variable domain reads DGGITQSPKYLFRKEGQNVTLSCEQNLNHDAMYWYRQDPGQGLRLIYYSQIVNDFQKGDIAEGYSVSREKKESFPLTVTSAQKNPTAFYLCASSTAPNEQFFGPGTRLTVL.

The CDR3 DNA reads as TGTGCCAGCAGTTCCCAGAGGACAGCTAATTCACCCCTCCACTTT. Its protein is CASSSQRTANSPLHF. The chain couples TRBV27 to TRBJ1-6; TRBD1 is a possible D gene (6 bases). Trimming took 4 bases from V and 6 from J, leaving 13 bases between them. The CDR3 has 15 residues. The V gene's germline CDR1 is MNHEY and CDR2 SMNVEV (reference sequence).

This clonotype has at least ten counts. V is TRBV6-1 and J is TRBJ2-5; 7 nucleotides agree with TRBD2. Germline assignment: CDR1 MNHNS and CDR2 SASEGT. The CDR3 consists of 14 residues. J was trimmed by 7 bases and V by 3 bases; bases with no gene match: 8. CDR3 DNA: TGTGCCAGCAGTGAGGGGGGGTCCGGGGGGACCCAGTACTTC. It is translated as CASSEGGSGGTQYF.

This clonotype was recorded at least ten times. This CDR3 is CASSAASGRKNEQYF. The DNA of the CDR3 is TGTGCCAGCAGCGCTGCTAGCGGGAGGAAAAACGAGCAGTACTTC. The chain couples TRBV7-9 to TRBJ2-7; 11 bases fit TRBD2. V was pared by 5 bases and J by 5 bases, with 8 bases of the junction left unmatched. The germline V gene encodes CDR1 SEHNR and CDR2 FQNEAQ (reference sequence). The CDR3 totals 15 residues.

Notes on this clonotype: With a much larger clone just one base away, this may be a read error. The genes are TRBV7-2 and TRBJ2-1, with D possibly TRBD1 on 6 matching bases. Germline CDR1 and CDR2: SGHTA and FQGNSA. This CDR3 has 13 amino acids. Trimming left V 5 bases short and J 5 bases short, with 10 bases between. CDR3 amino acids: CASSPNRDNEQFF. The CDR3, as DNA: TGTGCCAGCAGCCCCAACAGGGACAATGAGCAGTTCTTC. Supplemented by reference TRBV7-2 and TRBJ2-1, the full variable domain reads GAGVSQSPSNKVTEKGKDVELRCDPISGHTALYWYRQSLGQGLEFLIYFQGNSAPDKSGLPSDRFSAERTGGSVSTLTIQRTQQEDSAVYLCASSPNRDNEQFFGPGTRLTVL.

Ten or more counts support this clonotype. The chain recombines TRBV28 with TRBJ2-2; D call uncertain. From germline, CDR1 is MDHEN and CDR2 SYDVKM. V was shortened by 3 bases and J by 5 bases, with 10 bases between the two germline ends. The CDR3 is made up of 14 amino acids. The CDR3 sequence is CASSFGRRTGELFF. The CDR3 DNA follows: TGTGCCAGCAGTTTCGGCCGCCGGACCGGGGAGCTGTTTTTT.

The chain has TRBV24-1 and TRBJ1-5; unclear D gene. Trimming left V 2 bases short and J 11 bases short, with 12 bases between. The CDR3 sequence is 13 residues long. Germline loops: CDR1 KGHDR, CDR2 SFDVKD. The CDR3 loop reads CATSDYGNHSQHF. DNA of the CDR3: TGTGCCACCAGTGATTACGGGAATCATTCCCAGCATTTT.

The chain recombines TRBV29-1 with TRBJ1-2; the D gene is possibly TRBD1 (6 bases). From germline, CDR1 is SQVTM and CDR2 ANQGSEA. Trimming cost V 3 bases and J 8 bases, with 13 bases left between them. The CDR3 contains 12 residues. The CDR3 sequence is CSVDQGIGGYTF. DNA for the CDR3: TGCAGCGTTGATCAGGGGATTGGGGGCTACACCTTC.

In its sample, this clonotype was seen many times. The rearrangement uses TRBV6-1 and TRBJ2-3, with D uncertain. Germline CDR1 and CDR2: MNHNS and SASEGT. V gave up 5 bases and J gave up 2 bases, with 11 bases separating them. The CDR3 runs to 14 residues. Written as DNA, the CDR3 is TGTGCCAGCAGTTATCACAGAAACACAGATACGCAGTATTTT. It is translated as CASSYHRNTDTQYF.

In regard to this clonotype: A much larger clone differs by one base, so this may be a read error. The conserved phenylalanine or tryptophan is not found at the CDR3 terminus, so this likely reflects a read error. The chain links TRBV7-2 to TRBJ2-5; 10 bases are shared with TRBD2. Germline V CDR1 and CDR2: SGHTA, FQGNSA. CDR3 size: 15 residues. The CDR3 loop is CASTLRASGRETQYS. The CDR3 DNA reads TGTGCCAGCACCTTAAGGGCTAGCGGGAGAGAGACCCAGTACTCC.

Worth noting for this clonotype: It may be a read error: a sequence one base away is much more abundant. V is TRBV7-2 and J is TRBJ2-5; no clear D. CDR1 and CDR2 (germline): SGHTA, FQGNSA. The CDR3 has 13 amino acids. The CDR3 spells CASSRSQQGTQYF. The CDR3 DNA reads TGTGCCAGCAGCAGGAGCCAACAAGGGACCCAGTACTTC.

In its sample, this clonotype was seen many times. The V gene is TRBV20-1, the J gene TRBJ2-3; 7 nucleotides align to TRBD1. The CDR3 loop spans 15 amino acids. V lost 2 bases and J lost 2; bases outside the gene matches: 7. Germline-derived CDR1 and CDR2 are DFQATT and SNEGSKA (reference sequence). CDR3 in amino acids: CSARTYGTATDTQYF. Here the CDR3 DNA reads TGCAGTGCTAGAACCTACGGGACAGCCACAGATACGCAGTATTTT.

Only one count was recorded for this clonotype. A read error is possible here, since a much larger clone lies one base away. The chain couples TRBV6-1 to TRBJ2-4; D uncertain. The CDR3 covers 13 residues. V dropped 10 bases and J dropped 0 bases, with 10 bases sitting between them. Per germline, CDR1 MNHNS and CDR2 SASEGT. The CDR3 spells CAILELAKNIQYF. CDR3 nucleotides: TGTGCCATACTGGAACTAGCCAAAAACATTCAGTACTTC.